The source of this T cell receptor beta chain is a study of T cell responses to AZD1222 COVID-19 vaccine (dated by TCRdb to the early 2020s). Regarding the research as a whole: AZD1222 recipients with second doses at about 4 weeks or about 12 weeks were pooled, because spike-specific TCR depth and breadth did not differ between schedules. A total of roughly 240 trial participants underwent TCR sequencing, of whom some 210 received two doses of AZD1222 and some 26 received two doses of the MenACWY control vaccine. Trial participants were enrolled into age subgroups of 18-55, 56-69 and 70-plus years, which contained 148, 28 and 57 TCR-sequenced participants, respectively. The study at large found these results: Conclusions about previously exposed vaccinees were limited because only six AZD1222 recipients were SARS-CoV-2 seropositive at baseline. The 56-69-year group was small, and its depth increase did not reach significance, likely because of low power. The whole spike protein was spanned by vaccine-associated CD4 TCRs, and dominant responses were seen in regions 160-218 and 743-854. Because no samples from the day 14 peak response were available, repertoires could be characterized only after the peak T cell response. Most participants were white British and females outnumbered males, and the authors suggested that clonal diversity may have been underestimated. Spike-specific TCR breadth and depth rose significantly after two AZD1222 doses compared with day 0 and with MenACWY recipients. Nearly half of unique spike-specific TCRs reportedly recognized epitopes outside regions mutated in the B.1.351 and B.1.1.7 variants.

The germline V gene encodes CDR1 SQVTM and CDR2 ANQGSEA. The CDR3, from cysteine to phenylalanine, totals 11 residues. CDR3 DNA only is kept here, 33 bases in frame from base 1. V was cut back by 4 bases and J by 8 bases, leaving a gap of 8 bases between them. In the case of this clone: Its target antigen remains unknown. No base qualities exist here, and no much larger clone lies one base off it.

The CDR3 regions of human TCRbeta chains were analyzed by immunosequencing. In the source study's methods: TCRs in the repertoires were matched against a reference library of SARS-CoV-2-specific TCRs that had been generated with the MIRA antigen-specificity platform. Breadth was defined as the fraction of unique TCRs that were SARS-CoV-2-associated. Depth was defined as the fraction of total T cells that were SARS-CoV-2-associated. Using the MIRA data, each spike-specific TCR was mapped to the spike region that the TCR reacts to and placed in a CD4 or CD8 class. Log10-transformed breadth and depth values were compared by one-way ANOVA with Sidak's multiple comparisons tests. The table comes from immuneACCESS by way of TCRdb, which keeps in-frame sequences with V and J called. Part of the clones is missing from these tables; in studies checked, under half for an unresolved V gene and the rest for unknown reasons. V, J and clone size are those of that table, while D and trimming were read from the DNA. The sample contains 95,000 to 150,000 clones, roughly 91% of them found a single time. Of the sample, roughly 1.1% falls within the top ten clones.

The intended sense of this specimen's time point label: baseline before first vaccination. Vaccinee samples came from UK trials COV001 and COV002, including a single-blind randomized controlled phase 2/3 trial of AZD1222 (ChAdOx1 nCoV-19) in healthy adults. Trial participant PBMC samples were collected at day 0 and day 28 after the second dose for TCRbeta chain sequencing. In this chain, TRBV29-1 is recombined with TRBJ1-4; the D gene cannot be named for sure. The receptor's source is an adult in good health. Sequenced here: peripheral blood, sampled on day 0 of AZD1222 vaccination. The DNA sequence is TGCAGCGTTGTCAGTGAGGAAAAACTGTTTTTT. The resulting protein is CSVVSEEKLFF.